The next 8 T cell receptor beta chains were all read from a single sample in a study of CD8 T cells in ankylosing spondylitis. Each CDR3 protein gets one entry after TCRdb re-called the 5' RACE reads with MiXCR. The table records about 170,000 distinct CDR3 sequences, approximately 20% of them present only once. The sample taken for sequencing was blood, either unsorted or a sorted T cell fraction (not recorded which). These receptors were obtained from a male donor with ankylosing spondylitis or in good health (not recorded which).

The chain is built from TRBV5-8 and TRBJ2-3; D may be TRBD2 (6 bases). Trimming removed 0 bases from V and 4 bases from J, with 9 bases in between. Germline CDR1 is SGHTS and CDR2 is YDEGEE. There are 14 residues in the CDR3. CDR3 loop: CASSLELAADTQYF. CDR3 in DNA: TGTGCCAGCAGCTTGGAACTAGCCGCAGATACGCAGTATTTT.

This clonotype has just a few counts. The chain combines TRBV29-1 with TRBJ2-7; 8 bases agree with TRBD1. Per germline, CDR1 SQVTM and CDR2 ANQGSEA. There are 14 residues in the CDR3. The trim removed 4 bases at V and 4 bases at J, leaving 9 bases unmatched. The CDR3 sequence: CSVVVDRDLYEQYF. CDR3 nucleotide sequence: TGCAGCGTTGTTGTGGACAGGGATCTTTACGAGCAGTACTTC.

The V and J genes are TRBV25-1 and TRBJ2-5; tentatively, D is TRBD2 (6 bases). The ends were cut back, 0 bases at V and 2 bases at J, with 10 bases in the middle. The CDR3 is 15 residues long. CDR1 MGHDK and CDR2 SYGVNS come from the germline V gene. CDR3 nucleotides: TGTGCCAGCAGTGAATATTGGGGGGTACAAGAGACCCAGTACTTC. The encoded protein is CASSEYWGVQETQYF. Full variable domain (missing parts from reference TRBV25-1 and TRBJ2-5): EADIYQTPRYLVIGTGKKITLECSQTMGHDKMYWYQQDPGMELHLIHYSYGVNSTEKGDLSSESTVSRIRTEHFPLTLESARPSHTSQYLCASSEYWGVQETQYFGPGTRLLVL.

This clonotype appeared a few times. The chain employs TRBV11-2 and TRBJ1-6; D might be TRBD1 (6 bases). In germline, CDR1 is SGHAT, CDR2 FQNNGV. Trimming cost V 5 bases and J 0 bases, with 11 bases left between them. The CDR3 extends over 16 amino acids. CDR3 in DNA: TGTGCCAGCAGCCCCTCGGACAGCTCCTATAATTCACCCCTCCACTTT. It is translated as CASSPSDSSYNSPLHF.

This clonotype was detected many times. The chain has TRBV5-1 and TRBJ2-1; 9 positions agree with TRBD2. The CDR3 covers 14 residues. The junction had 9 bases not matched to a gene; V was cut back by 0 bases and J by 14 bases. Germline assignment: CDR1 SGHRS and CDR2 YFSETQ. The CDR3 nucleotides are TGCGCCAGCAGCTTGGCCCAGCGGGAGGACCGGGAGTTCTTC. As protein: CASSLAQREDREFF.

This clonotype was seen a handful of times. Written as DNA, the CDR3 is TGTGCCAGCTCACCGAGGCCTAATTCACCCCTCCACTTT. Amino acid sequence: CASSPRPNSPLHF. The V gene is TRBV18, the J gene TRBJ1-6; no definite D call. V dropped 3 bases and J dropped 6 bases, with 6 bases sitting between them. CDR3 length equals 13 residues. CDR1 KGHSH and CDR2 LQKENI come from the germline V gene.

Ten or more counts support this clonotype. This CDR3 is CASSLGQVEGEQFF. The CDR3 nucleotides are TGCGCCAGCAGCTTGGGGCAGGTTGAAGGTGAGCAGTTCTTC. This chain links TRBV5-1 with TRBJ2-1, with D unresolved. Looked up from germline, CDR1 is SGHRS and CDR2 is YFSETQ. The CDR3 has 14 residues. V was cut by 0 bases and J by 9 bases, with 13 bases left in between.

This clonotype occurred a few times. V usage is TRBV5-1 and J usage is TRBJ2-2; the D is unclear. The CDR3 sequence is 18 residues long. Germline-derived CDR1 and CDR2 are SGHRS and YFSETQ. V shed 3 bases and J shed 3 bases, with 21 bases lying between them. The CDR3 reads CASSWRPIQPDDTGELFF. For the CDR3, the DNA is TGCGCCAGCAGCTGGCGCCCTATACAGCCGGACGACACCGGGGAGCTGTTTTTT.